Listed below are T cell receptor beta chains from one sample, sequenced in a study of cytomegalovirus exposure and HLA in healthy donors. Some clones are missing from TCRdb's copy, which holds only in-frame ones; the method was immunoSEQ multiplex PCR. The table has about 130,000 clones, roughly 95% seen once. Specimen: PBMCs. These receptors were collected from a man between 18 and 35 years old in good health and CMV-seronegative. Each CDR3 is given with its conserved first and last residue. The D gene is left open where the match is weak. For some rows the clone size is stated as once, few or many, or as a class when expanded; others skip it.

CDR3 length | D gene | J gene | V gene | clone size | CDR3 DNA | CDR3 protein
13 | NA | TRBJ1-1 | TRBV6-6 | NA | TGTGCCAGCAGAGGGCAGGGGCGAACTGAAGCTTTCTTT | CASRGQGRTEAFF
17 | NA | TRBJ2-4 | TRBV28 | NA | TGTGCCAGCAGTTTATGGGACATAGGCCGCTCGGGGGACATTCAGTACTTC | CASSLWDIGRSGDIQYF
15 | TRBD2 | TRBJ2-5 | TRBV7-2 | once | TGTGCCAGCAGCTCCGGCCGGGGGGGCCAAGAGACCCAGTACTTC | CASSSGRGGQETQYF
12 | TRBD1 | TRBJ1-1 | TRBV5-5 | once | TGTGCCAGCCAGGGGGCAGGGGCTGAAGCTTTCTTT | CASQGAGAEAFF
16 | NA | TRBJ1-5 | TRBV28 | NA | TGTGCCAGCACCTTGGTCGGGGGACGGGACAATCAGCCCCAGCATTTT | CASTLVGGRDNQPQHF
14 | NA | TRBJ2-3 | TRBV19 | NA | TGTGCCAGTAGTTCCGGAGGGCCCACAGATACGCAGTATTTT | CASSSGGPTDTQYF
15 | NA | TRBJ1-1 | TRBV5-1 | NA | TGCGCCAGCAGCCCCCAACAGGGCATTTACACTGAAGCTTTCTTT | CASSPQQGIYTEAFF
15 | TRBD2 | TRBJ2-1 | TRBV27 | once | TGTGCCAGCAGTTTAGGGCTAGCGGGAAACAATGAGCAGTTCTTC | CASSLGLAGNNEQFF
14 | TRBD2 | TRBJ2-7 | TRBV27 | NA | TGTGCCAGCAGCTTGGGGGGGGTCGCCTACGAGCAGTACTTC | CASSLGGVAYEQYF
15 | TRBD1 | TRBJ2-5 | TRBV27 | NA | TGTGCCAGCAGGGGGGACAGGGGAATATTGGAGACCCAGTACTTC | CASRGDRGILETQYF
18 | NA | TRBJ2-5 | TRBV18 | NA | TGTGCCAGCTCACCACCAAGGCTGGGCACAGGGAAGGTTGAGACCCAGTACTTC | CASSPPRLGTGKVETQYF
13 | TRBD2 | TRBJ2-5 | TRBV28 | NA | TGTGCCAGCAGTTTACGGGAGGAAGAGACCCAGTACTTC | CASSLREEETQYF
20 | NA | TRBJ1-5 | TRBV10-1 | NA | TGCGCCAGCAGTGAGCGTAGGAGACCGCGGAGGTTTAGGTGCAATCAGCCCCAGCATTTT | CASSERRRPRRFRCNQPQHF
17 | TRBD1 | TRBJ2-3 | TRBV7-3 | NA | TGTGCCAGCAGCCACCTCCCGGGACAGTACCCGGTAGATACGCAGTATTTT | CASSHLPGQYPVDTQYF
16 | TRBD1 | TRBJ1-5 | TRBV11-2 | NA | TGTGCCAGCAGCCTTTCTGGACAGGCGAAAAATCAGCCCCAGCATTTT | CASSLSGQAKNQPQHF
16 | NA | TRBJ1-2 | TRBV18 | NA | TGTGCCAGCTCACCCTCAGGGCGGGAGGGAACCGGCGGCTACACCTTC | CASSPSGREGTGGYTF
16 | NA | TRBJ2-3 | TRBV2 | NA | TGTGCCAGCAGTGAAGGTATTAGCTCTGGCACAGATACGCAGTATTTT | CASSEGISSGTDTQYF
13 | NA | TRBJ2-1 | TRBV2 | NA | TGTGCCAGCAGTGAAGGTATCTACAATGAGCAGTTCTTC | CASSEGIYNEQFF
16 | NA | TRBJ1-1 | TRBV5-8 | NA | TGTGCCAGCAGCTTGCTGAACAGGGAACGGAACACTGAAGCTTTCTTT | CASSLLNRERNTEAFF
14 | NA | TRBJ1-1 | TRBV7-3 | NA | TGTGCCAGCAGCTTAACGTTGGGCGGGACTGAAGCTTTCTTT | CASSLTLGGTEAFF
14 | TRBD1 | TRBJ2-1 | TRBV13 | NA | TGTGCCAGCAGCCGGCCCGGGACAGACAATGAGCAGTTCTTC | CASSRPGTDNEQFF
14 | NA | TRBJ1-1 | TRBV28 | NA | TGTGCCAGCAGTTTAGGGGGGTGGGGCACTGAAGCTTTCTTT | CASSLGGWGTEAFF
16 | NA | TRBJ2-7 | TRBV19 | NA | TGTGCCAGTAGTATTTATGTTGGATTAGACTCGTACGAGCAGTACTTC | CASSIYVGLDSYEQYF
13 | NA | TRBJ1-2 | TRBV18 | NA | TGTGCCAGCTCACCACCCGGGAACTATGGCTACACCTTC | CASSPPGNYGYTF
14 | TRBD2 | TRBJ2-1 | TRBV6-6 | NA | TGTGCCATCTCTAGCGGGGGCTCCTACAATGAGCAGTTCTTC | CAISSGGSYNEQFF
12 | NA | TRBJ2-6 | TRBV9 | NA | TGTGCCAGCAGCCCCCTTTTTGGAGGTATAACTTTC | CASSPLFGGITF
12 | NA | TRBJ2-7 | TRBV5-1 | NA | TGCGCCAGCAGCTCGGGCTCCTACGAGCAGTACTTC | CASSSGSYEQYF
15 | NA | TRBJ2-2 | TRBV4-2 | NA | TGTGCCAGCAGCCAAGACGGGTCATCCGCCGGGGAGCTGTTTTTT | CASSQDGSSAGELFF
16 | TRBD2 | TRBJ2-1 | TRBV27 | NA | TGTGCCAGCAGTTTATCGTTGGGGGGGGCCTACAATGAGCAGTTCTTC | CASSLSLGGAYNEQFF
15 | TRBD1 | TRBJ1-3 | TRBV25-1 | NA | TGTGCCAGCAGTCCCACAGGGGGCGCGGGAAACACCATATATTTT | CASSPTGGAGNTIYF
16 | TRBD2 | TRBJ2-3 | TRBV9 | once | TGTGCCAGCAGCGTTCTTCTGGCGGGAGGGCAAGATACGCAGTATTTT | CASSVLLAGGQDTQYF
13 | NA | TRBJ2-7 | TRBV6-6 | NA | TGTGCCAGCAGTTACTCGGACTGGGGAGAGCAGTACTTC | CASSYSDWGEQYF
15 | TRBD1 | TRBJ1-1 | TRBV27 | NA | TGTGCCAGCAGTTTCATACAGGGGGCGGATACTGAAGCTTTCTTT | CASSFIQGADTEAFF
19 | TRBD2 | TRBJ2-7 | TRBV11-2 | NA | TGTGCCAGCAGCTTAGATGGGCAGACCGCTAGCGGGAGAGCCCACGAGCAGTACTTC | CASSLDGQTASGRAHEQYF
14 | NA | TRBJ1-1 | TRBV11-2 | NA | TGTGCCAGCAGCCGCGAACGGGGGGCCACTGAAGCTTTCTTT | CASSRERGATEAFF
11 | TRBD1 | TRBJ1-1 | TRBV6-5 | NA | TGTGCCAGCACACAGGGGGTGGAGGCTTTCTTT | CASTQGVEAFF
13 | NA | TRBJ1-5 | TRBV19 | NA | TGTGCCAGTAGGACAGGCTGGGGGCAGCCCCAGCATTTT | CASRTGWGQPQHF
15 | NA | TRBJ1-4 | TRBV6-1 | once | TGTGCCAGCAGTTCCCCCAGGGAGGGTCGTGAAAAACTGTTTTTT | CASSSPREGREKLFF
13 | TRBD1 | TRBJ2-7 | TRBV6-5 | NA | TGTGCCAGCAGGCGACAGGGGGCCCACGAGCAGTACTTC | CASRRQGAHEQYF
16 | TRBD2 | TRBJ2-1 | TRBV7-3 | NA | TGTGCCAGCAGCTCTGCCGGGACTAGCGGGAACAATGAGCAGTTCTTC | CASSSAGTSGNNEQFF
15 | TRBD1 | TRBJ1-5 | TRBV5-6 | NA | TGTGCCAGCAGCTACGGGACAGGGGGCGATGGGCCCCAGCATTTT | CASSYGTGGDGPQHF
16 | NA | TRBJ1-3 | TRBV6-6 | NA | TGTGCCAGCAGTTACTCGGCGGGGGCGGCGGGAAACACCATATATTTT | CASSYSAGAAGNTIYF
15 | TRBD2 | TRBJ2-1 | TRBV6-4 | NA | TGTGCCAGCAGTCGGAGCGGGACTAACTACAATGAGCAGTTCTTC | CASSRSGTNYNEQFF
16 | TRBD2 | TRBJ2-3 | TRBV7-2 | NA | TGTGCCAGCAGCTTACGACTAGCGGGTTGGGGGGATACGCAGTATTTT | CASSLRLAGWGDTQYF
11 | NA | TRBJ2-7 | TRBV28 | NA | TGTGCCACCGGAGGGTACTACGAGCAGTACTTC | CATGGYYEQYF
11 | TRBD1 | TRBJ1-2 | TRBV28 | NA | TGTGCCAGCACAGGGGGTTACGGCTACACCTTC | CASTGGYGYTF
15 | TRBD2 | TRBJ2-1 | TRBV10-3 | NA | TGTGCCATCAGAATTAGCGGGCTGTCGGGCAATGAGCAGTTCTTC | CAIRISGLSGNEQFF
16 | TRBD2 | TRBJ2-1 | TRBV7-2 | NA | TGTGCCAGCAGCTTAGCCCTAGCGGGAGGCCCCAATGAGCAGTTCTTC | CASSLALAGGPNEQFF
11 | NA | TRBJ2-7 | TRBV2 | NA | TGTGCCAGCAGTGTCGGCTACGAGCAGTACTTC | CASSVGYEQYF
13 | NA | TRBJ2-7 | TRBV9 | NA | TGTGCCAGCAGCGTAGGGGCAGGGGGGAAGCAGTACTTC | CASSVGAGGKQYF
18 | NA | TRBJ2-5 | TRBV30 | NA | TGTGCCTGGATACCGCAGGGTGGGTTCGTTTGGCGAAAAGAGACCCAGTACTTC | CAWIPQGGFVWRKETQYF
13 | TRBD1 | TRBJ2-5 | TRBV6-5 | NA | TGTGCCAGCAGTTGGGGACAGGGGCAGACCCAGTACTTC | CASSWGQGQTQYF
16 | TRBD2 | TRBJ2-7 | TRBV6-6 | once | TGTGCCAGCAGTTACGGCGGGGGAAAGAGCTCCTACGAGCAGTACTTC | CASSYGGGKSSYEQYF
16 | NA | TRBJ2-2 | TRBV28 | NA | TGTGCCAGCAGTTTAGGCGGCCTCTCGGGCACCGGGGAGCTGTTTTTT | CASSLGGLSGTGELFF
16 | TRBD1 | TRBJ1-3 | TRBV6-5 | NA | TGTGCCAGCAGTTACGTATGGGGGACAGGGGTAAACACCATATATTTT | CASSYVWGTGVNTIYF